The 15 T cell receptor beta chains below come from one sample, sequenced in a study of cytomegalovirus exposure and HLA in healthy donors. The PCR contained 60 Vbeta and 13 Jbeta primers. Profiling relied on immunoSEQ multiplex PCR, and the TCRdb table lists in-frame clones only, not all of them. The data contain some 110,000 clones, around three quarters of them singletons. The sequenced material came from PBMCs. Source of these receptors: a man aged 50 to 60 in good health and CMV-seropositive.

The chain uses TRBV2 and TRBJ2-5; a weak D match, TRBD2 (6 bases). This CDR3 spans 13 amino acids. V was trimmed by 7 bases and J by 2 bases, leaving 11 bases between them. The germline V gene encodes CDR1 SNHLY and CDR2 FYNNEI. The CDR3 DNA reads as TGTGCCAGCACTTCTAGCGTTCAAGAGACCCAGTACTTC. It yields the protein CASTSSVQETQYF.

This chain links TRBV4-2 with TRBJ2-7; 7 bases match TRBD2. Germline CDR1 LGHNA, CDR2 YNFKEQ. The trim removed 0 bases at V and 3 bases at J, leaving 14 bases unmatched. The CDR3 has 18 amino acids. CDR3 region: CASSQDWVEAGVFYEQYF. The CDR3 DNA sequence: TGTGCCAGCAGCCAAGATTGGGTAGAGGCGGGAGTCTTCTACGAGCAGTACTTC.

The rearrangement uses TRBV9 and TRBJ2-6; tentative D call: TRBD1 (6 bases). Between the trimmed V and J ends, which lost 5 bases and 2 bases, there was a span of 11 bases. This CDR3 is 15 amino acids long. Looked up from germline, CDR1 is SGDLS and CDR2 is YYNGEE. CDR3 protein: CASSPSGAGANVLTF. As DNA, the CDR3 is TGTGCCAGCAGTCCTTCAGGGGCTGGGGCCAACGTCCTGACTTTC.

DNA for the CDR3: TGTGCCAGCAGTGGACAGGGCAGGGGTTTCTCTGAAGCTTTCTTT. It yields the protein CASSGQGRGFSEAFF. The V call is TRBV2, the J call TRBJ1-1, with 7 bases fitting TRBD1. The CDR3 contains 15 residues. After removal of 4 bases from V and 6 bases from J, the junction contained 11 bases not matched to a gene. CDR1 SNHLY and CDR2 FYNNEI come from the germline V gene.

The genes are TRBV29-1 and TRBJ2-1; D gene ambiguous. This CDR3 contains 14 residues. Germline CDR1 is SQVTM and CDR2 is ANQGSEA. Trimming removed 4 bases from V and 0 bases from J, with 10 bases in between. CDR3 protein: CSVVELSSYNEQFF. In DNA form, the CDR3 reads TGCAGCGTTGTTGAGTTGAGCTCCTACAATGAGCAGTTCTTC.

The rearrangement joins TRBV6-1 to TRBJ2-6; 8 positions match TRBD1. This CDR3 contains 15 residues. Germline V lookup: CDR1 MNHNS, CDR2 SASEGT. Trimming removed 11 bases from V and 2 bases from J; junction bases left unmatched: 8. Here the CDR3 DNA reads TGTGCCGGACAGGGTTTAAAGGCTGGGGCCAACGTCCTGACTTTC. Residues: CAGQGLKAGANVLTF.

The genes are TRBV5-4 and TRBJ2-2; a possible D gene is TRBD1 (6 bases). Looked up from germline, CDR1 is SGHNT and CDR2 is YYREEE (reference sequence). The CDR3 extends over 16 amino acids. The germline V and J ends were trimmed by 0 bases and 6 bases, with 15 bases remaining between them. In nucleotides, the CDR3 is TGTGCCAGCAGCTTGGACGGGCCAGGGGTACCCGGGGAGCTGTTTTTT. Amino acids: CASSLDGPGVPGELFF.

The chain carries TRBV15 and TRBJ2-1; TRBD1 aligns across 10 bases. Looked up from germline, CDR1 is LNHNV and CDR2 is YYDKDF (reference sequence). CDR3 length: 15 amino acids. V lost 3 bases to trimming and J lost 1 base; unmatched junction nucleotides: 0. The CDR3 bases are TGTGCCACCAGCAGGGGACAGGGGTCCTACAATGAGCAGTTCTTC. Translation: CATSRGQGSYNEQFF.

CDR3 nucleotide sequence: TGTGCCAGCAGCTTGGTCCGGCAGACTAGCACCAATGAGCAGTTCTTC. It is translated as CASSLVRQTSTNEQFF. The chain is built from TRBV5-8 and TRBJ2-1; 7 positions agree with TRBD2. CDR1 is SGHTS, CDR2 YDEGEE, per germline. The CDR3 has 16 amino acids. Trimming took 0 bases from V and 6 from J; bases not matched to a gene: 9.

This clone has just a few counts. The chain carries TRBV9 and TRBJ1-1, with D possibly being TRBD1 (6 bases). Trimming took off 0 bases at V and 4 bases at J, with 10 bases between the two ends. This CDR3 is built from 14 residues. CDR1 and CDR2 (germline): SGDLS, YYNGEE. CDR3 in amino acids: CASSVEGGGTEAFF. In nucleotides, the CDR3 is TGTGCCAGCAGCGTAGAGGGAGGGGGCACTGAAGCTTTCTTT.

This chain links TRBV5-4 with TRBJ1-3, with D unresolved. Germline lookup yields CDR1 SGHNT and CDR2 YYREEE (reference sequence). CDR3 length equals 15 residues. V was pared by 3 bases and J by 2 bases, with 12 bases between. The CDR3 coding sequence is TGTGCCAGCAGCTCCGGGAGTACCGCTGGAAACACCATATATTTT. It specifies CASSSGSTAGNTIYF.

The rearrangement links TRBV11-2 to TRBJ2-5; 8 nucleotides match TRBD2. With the DNA end fitting TRBJ2-7 better, the J assignment may be wrong. The germline CDR1 and CDR2 sequences are SGHAT and FQNNGV. This CDR3 is built from 14 residues. DNA of the CDR3: TGTGCCAGCAGCCTTAGCGGGAAATACTACGAGCAGTACTTC. It translates to CASSLSGKYYEQYF.

The rearrangement uses TRBV11-2 and TRBJ2-3, with TRBD2 as a possible D gene (5 bases). This CDR3 contains 16 residues. Trimming took off 3 bases at V and 0 bases at J, with 13 bases between the two ends. Germline CDR1 is SGHAT and CDR2 is FQNNGV. DNA for the CDR3: TGTGCCAGCAGCTTGGGTACTAGAGTTAGCACAGATACGCAGTATTTT. Its protein product is CASSLGTRVSTDTQYF. The complete variable domain, with remaining parts taken from reference TRBV11-2 and TRBJ2-3, reads EAGVAQSPRYKIIEKRQSVAFWCNPISGHATLYWYQQILGQGPKLLIQFQNNGVVDDSQLPKDRFSAERLKGVDSTLKIQPAKLEDSAVYLCASSLGTRVSTDTQYFGPGTRLTVL.

This clone was observed once. This rearrangement joins TRBV6-5 to TRBJ2-7, with D perhaps TRBD2 (6 bases). CDR1 and CDR2 from the germline V gene are MNHEY and SVGAGI. V lost 4 bases and J 6 bases, leaving 13 bases between the germline ends. The CDR3 is 13 residues long. CDR3 nucleotides: TGTGCCAGCAGTTTACGGCTCGGGGGCGAGCAGTACTTC. This translates into CASSLRLGGEQYF.

The rearrangement joins TRBV19 to TRBJ1-2; 8 bases align to TRBD1. CDR3 length: 13 residues. Germline CDR1 reads LNHDA; CDR2 reads SQIVND (reference sequence). V shed 6 bases and J 8 bases; nucleotides not matched to a gene: 8. CDR3 sequence (DNA): TGTGCCAGTAGGTTTCTGACAGGGGAAGGCTACACCTTC. It codes for CASRFLTGEGYTF.